The TCR beta chain described here comes from a study of T cell changes during pregnancy in multiple sclerosis. Method: immunoSEQ multiplex PCR; TCRdb's copy keeps in-frame clones and lacks some. The sample contains 30,000 to 40,000 clones, 75% to 95% of which appear only once. The CDR3 loop spans 15 amino acids. Germline loops: CDR1 MRHNA, CDR2 SNTAGT. The V and J ends lost 5 bases and 7 bases, in that order; junction bases with no gene match: 7. The chain is built from TRBV6-4 and TRBJ1-6, with TRBD1 identical over 8 bases. The source material was CD4+ T cells from peripheral blood mononuclear cells, sampled in the third trimester of pregnancy. The origin of this receptor is a female donor in good health, enrolled as a control in a pregnancy study. CDR3 nucleotide sequence: TGTGCCAGCAGTTCGACGACAGGGGCAAATTCACCCCTCCACTTT. This encodes CASSSTTGANSPLHF.